This T cell receptor (beta chain) stems from a study of blood T cells in healthy people across ages. A sample-barcoded 5' primer and a J-beta primer mix were used in a second PCR of roughly 7 to 12 cycles. MiXCR, run by TCRdb on the 5' RACE reads, gives a single entry per CDR3 protein. The sample lists nearly 800,000 distinct CDR3 sequences, more than 50% occurring once. This CDR3 contains 17 residues. Per the germline V gene, CDR1 is SGHTA and CDR2 is FQGTGA. Trimming pared 6 bases from V and 0 bases from J, leaving 15 bases between. General study results and limits: The fall in TCR beta diversity per million T cells was roughly linear with age. No one knew whether donors had CMV, which possibly confounded expanded clonotype changes.

The sample providers were healthy Caucasian people from Russia, aged about 6 to 90. It was around 10 milliliters of peripheral blood that were drawn from each donor. This clonotype was counted between two and nine times. Its antigen is still unknown. The chain is built from TRBV7-3 and TRBJ2-6; tentatively, D is TRBD1 or TRBD2 (6 bases each). What was sequenced was blood. The clonotype was recovered from a man aged 35-49 years in good health. CDR3 loop: CASSPRGVSSGANVLTF. The CDR3 region has the DNA TGTGCCAGCAGTCCGAGGGGGGTTAGCTCTGGGGCCAACGTCCTGACTTTC.